This TCR beta chain was recovered during a study of cytomegalovirus exposure and HLA in healthy donors. This CDR3 has 14 residues. Germline V gives CDR1 SGHRS, CDR2 YFSETQ. The V end lost 0 bases, the J end lost 5 bases, and 10 bases lay between the germline ends. Note on this clone: Its antigen is unidentified.

Study findings and constraints: HLA alleles were associated with 15,000 to 20,000 TCR beta sequences in a later analysis at 0.05 false discovery rate.

Use of 60 Vbeta and 13 Jbeta primers characterized the PCR. Produced via immunoSEQ multiplex PCR; TCRdb's table is partial and in-frame only. The repertoire includes 180,000 or so clones, more than 75% of them detected once, and 1.5% to 1.7% sits in the top ten. This rearrangement joins TRBV5-1 to TRBJ2-3; no definite D call. Sequenced: PBMCs. This TCR came from a man aged 35 to 55 in good health and CMV-seronegative. CDR3 bases: TGCGCCAGCAGCTTGGCCTCCCTCGGAGATACGCAGTATTTT. This encodes CASSLASLGDTQYF.